One T cell receptor beta chain is described in this entry. The V segment lost 7 bases and the J segment 5 bases; nucleotides outside the gene matches: 10. Germline lookup yields CDR1 MDHEN and CDR2 SYDVKM. CDR3 length equals 14 residues. Data came from immunoSEQ multiplex PCR; TCRdb stores just in-frame clones and leaves some out. The data contain fewer than 60,000 clones, 85% to 95% of them seen just once; the ten biggest clones take up roughly 2.3%. The data were taken from a study of control samples from healthy donors and cancer patients. This chain links TRBV28 with TRBJ2-7, with TRBD1 matching 8 bases. Sequencing was performed on blood. The origin of this receptor is a man aged 25-45 years in good health. CDR3 nucleotide sequence: TGTGCCAGCACTACCGGGACAGGTGTCCACGAGCAGTACTTC. This codes for CASTTGTGVHEQYF. The whole variable domain, remainder taken from reference TRBV28 and TRBJ2-7, is DVKVTQSSRYLVKRTGEKVFLECVQDMDHENMFWYRQDPGLGLRLIYFSYDVKMKEKGDIPEGYSVSREKKERFSLILESASTNQTSMYLCASTTGTGVHEQYFGPGTRLTVT.